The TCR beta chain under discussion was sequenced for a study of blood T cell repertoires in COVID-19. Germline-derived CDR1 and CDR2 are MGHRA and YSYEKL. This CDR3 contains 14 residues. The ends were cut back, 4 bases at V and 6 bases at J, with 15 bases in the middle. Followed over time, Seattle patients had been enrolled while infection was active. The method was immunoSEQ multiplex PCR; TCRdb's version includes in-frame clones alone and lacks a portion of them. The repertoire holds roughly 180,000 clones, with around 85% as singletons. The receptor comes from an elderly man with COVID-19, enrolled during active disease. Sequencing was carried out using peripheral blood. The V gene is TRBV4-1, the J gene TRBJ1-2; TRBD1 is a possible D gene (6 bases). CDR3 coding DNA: TGCGCCAGCAGCCCTCAACCCAGGGGCGATGGCTACACCTTC. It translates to CASSPQPRGDGYTF.